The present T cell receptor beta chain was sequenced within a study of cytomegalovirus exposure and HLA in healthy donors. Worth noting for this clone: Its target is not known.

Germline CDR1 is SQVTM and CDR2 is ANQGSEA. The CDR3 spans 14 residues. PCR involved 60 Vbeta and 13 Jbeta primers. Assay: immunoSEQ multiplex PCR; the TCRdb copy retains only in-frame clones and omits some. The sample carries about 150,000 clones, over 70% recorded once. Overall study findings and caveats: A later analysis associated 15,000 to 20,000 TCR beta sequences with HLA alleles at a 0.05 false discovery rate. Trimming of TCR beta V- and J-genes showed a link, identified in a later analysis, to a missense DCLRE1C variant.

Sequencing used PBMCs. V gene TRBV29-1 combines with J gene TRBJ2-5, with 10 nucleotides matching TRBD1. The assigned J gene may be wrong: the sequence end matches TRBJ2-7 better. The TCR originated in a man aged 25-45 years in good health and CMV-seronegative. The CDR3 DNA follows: TGCAGCGCTGCCCGGGACAGGGGATCCTACGAGCAGTACTTC. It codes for CSAARDRGSYEQYF.